The 10 T cell receptor beta chains below all came from one sample that was sequenced in a study of blood T cell repertoires in COVID-19 (dated by TCRdb to 2020 to 2022). To prepare the library, the immunoSEQ multiplex PCR assay was applied. TCRdb carries this immuneACCESS record with in-frame sequences only. Its versions omit some clonotypes, under half of them owing to an unresolved V gene in the studies checked, with the rest unexplained. The sample yields more than 80,000 clones; about nine tenths were counted once. Roughly 7% of the sample goes to the ten largest clones. The material sequenced was peripheral blood. The receptors shown here come from a man in his late teens or twenties with COVID-19, enrolled during active disease.

The rearrangement uses TRBV3-1 (or the pseudogene TRBV3-2) and TRBJ2-7, with D possibly TRBD1 on 5 matching bases. Deletions cut 0 bases from V and 5 bases from J, with 23 bases between. Germline loops: CDR1 LGHDT, CDR2 YNNKEL (reference sequence). CDR3 length: 18 residues. Written as DNA, the CDR3 is TGTGCCAGCAGCCAAGAGCGGCAGGGCCAAAAGTCTTTGGACGAGCAGTACTTC. Protein product: CASSQERQGQKSLDEQYF.

This clone was observed a few times. The chain links TRBV7-9 to TRBJ2-1, with 9 bases lining up with TRBD2. From germline, CDR1 is SEHNR and CDR2 FQNEAQ (reference sequence). The V and J ends lost 4 bases and 4 bases, in that order; junction bases with no gene match: 8. This CDR3 spans 16 amino acids. The CDR3 DNA is TGTGCCAGCAGCTCCCTTCTAGCGGGACTTTACAATGAGCAGTTCTTC. Translated, it gives CASSSLLAGLYNEQFF. Using reference TRBV7-9 and TRBJ2-1 for the parts outside the CDR3, the full variable domain is DTGVSQNPRHKITKRGQNVTFRCDPISEHNRLYWYRQTLGQGPEFLTYFQNEAQLEKSRLLSDRFSAERPKGSFSTLEIQRTEQGDSAMYLCASSSLLAGLYNEQFFGPGTRLTVL.

This clone has only a few counts. The chain links TRBV6-1 to TRBJ1-6; D remains ambiguous. Deletions cut 1 base from V and 10 bases from J, with 11 bases between. The germline V gene encodes CDR1 MNHNS and CDR2 SASEGT. There are 14 residues in the CDR3. CDR3 nucleotides: TGTGCCAGCAGTGAAGTTGAGGTAGAGTCACCCCTCCACTTT. It encodes CASSEVEVESPLHF.

The chain carries TRBV4-2 and TRBJ2-3; D is undetermined. This CDR3 is built from 15 residues. The germline gives CDR1 LGHNA, CDR2 YNFKEQ. V was trimmed by 1 base and J by 2 bases, leaving 10 bases between them. The CDR3 here is CASSQGNLFTDTQYF. DNA of the CDR3: TGTGCCAGCAGCCAAGGAAACCTATTCACAGATACGCAGTATTTT.

V usage is TRBV28 and J usage is TRBJ2-1; the match to TRBD2 covers 10 bases. The CDR3 totals 15 residues. The trim removed 1 base at V and 8 bases at J, leaving 5 bases unmatched. Germline assignment: CDR1 MDHEN and CDR2 SYDVKM. CDR3 DNA: TGTGCCAGCAGTTTATTAGCTAGCGGGAGCCATGAGCAGTTCTTC. It is translated as CASSLLASGSHEQFF.

The chain combines TRBV28 with TRBJ1-3; D remains ambiguous. Deletions cut 5 bases from V and 1 base from J, with 15 bases between. CDR3 length: 16 residues. The germline gives CDR1 MDHEN, CDR2 SYDVKM. This CDR3 is CASSPPRHLSGNTIYF. The CDR3 DNA sequence: TGTGCCAGCAGTCCTCCCCGACACCTTTCTGGAAACACCATATATTTT.

The chain has TRBV7-9 and TRBJ2-1, with 8 bases aligning to TRBD1. Germline V gives CDR1 SEHNR, CDR2 FQNEAQ (reference sequence). Trimming cost V 2 bases and J 3 bases; bases outside gene matches: 6. The CDR3 spans 16 residues. The CDR3 sequence is CASSLMAGGVYNEQFF. The CDR3 DNA reads as TGTGCCAGCAGCTTAATGGCAGGGGGCGTCTACAATGAGCAGTTCTTC.

This chain joins TRBV9 and TRBJ2-1, with a tentative D call TRBD1 (6 bases). CDR3 length equals 17 residues. The V end lost 6 bases, the J end lost 3 bases, and 22 bases lay between the germline ends. Germline V gene data show CDR1 as SGDLS and CDR2 as YYNGEE. DNA of the CDR3: TGTGCCAGCAACACAGGGCGCACCGGGCACTTCTACAATGAGCAGTTCTTC. Its protein product is CASNTGRTGHFYNEQFF.

V and J are TRBV5-3 and TRBJ2-1; D is undetermined. TRBV5-3 is an ORF; its function is uncertain. CDR3 length equals 17 residues. Trimming pared 4 bases from V and 5 bases from J, leaving 22 bases between. The chain's CDR3 is CARSPTGCSHHHNEQFF. CDR3 DNA: TGTGCCAGAAGCCCGACTGGCTGTTCCCATCATCACAATGAGCAGTTCTTC.

V usage is TRBV6-2 or TRBV6-3 and J usage is TRBJ2-7; tentatively, D is TRBD2 (6 bases). This CDR3 has 13 residues. Germline loops: CDR1 MNHEY, CDR2 SVGEGT. The V gene lost 6 bases and the J gene lost 7 bases, with 16 bases spanning the gap. CDR3 sequence: CASSRDWGGEQYF. The CDR3, as DNA: TGTGCCAGCAGCCGGGACTGGGGTGGGGAGCAGTACTTC.